Below are 16 T cell receptor beta chains sequenced from a single sample in a study of early T cells in non-severe SARS-CoV-2 infection. TCRdb itself ran the 5' RACE reads through MiXCR, one entry per CDR3 protein. This sample has approximately 76,000 distinct CDR3 sequences; around 10% occur once, and the top ten carry about 2.6%. Sample: whole blood. Receptor source: an adult who was a healthcare worker with PCR-confirmed SARS-CoV-2 infection or an uninfected control (not recorded which).

This clonotype has more than one count but fewer than ten. This chain uses TRBV24-1 with TRBJ2-3, with a weak D call TRBD2 (5 bases). Trimming removed 6 bases from V and 4 bases from J, with 13 bases in between. CDR1 KGHDR and CDR2 SFDVKD come from the germline V gene. This CDR3 region has 14 residues. The CDR3 is CATSPGSRADTQYF. The CDR3 coding sequence is TGTGCCACCAGTCCGGGAAGTCGAGCAGATACGCAGTATTTT.

This clonotype was seen more than once but under ten times. This chain links TRBV6-6 with TRBJ1-3; 7 positions agree with TRBD1. The CDR3 is 12 amino acids. CDR1 and CDR2 (germline): MNHNY, SVGAGI (reference sequence). V trimming: 7 bases; J trimming: 8 bases; junction bases outside the gene matches: 5. The CDR3 loop is CASKNRGDTIYF. The CDR3, as DNA: TGTGCCAGCAAGAACAGGGGAGACACCATATATTTT.

The sample holds many counts of this clonotype. The chain employs TRBV19 and TRBJ2-6; 7 bases are a match to TRBD1. This CDR3 spans 17 amino acids. Germline V gene data show CDR1 as LNHDA and CDR2 as SQIVND (reference sequence). Losses at the gene ends were 8 bases for V and 1 base for J; bases not matched to a gene: 11. CDR3 nucleotides: TGTGCCAGTTACGACAGGGCCGCCGGGTCTGGGGCCAACGTCCTGACTTTC. Amino acids: CASYDRAAGSGANVLTF.

This chain uses TRBV30 with TRBJ2-3; maybe TRBD2 (5 bases). CDR1 is GTSNPN, CDR2 SVGIG, per germline (reference sequence). The CDR3 extends over 14 amino acids. Trimming stripped 3 bases from V and 5 bases from J, with 15 bases between. The CDR3 nucleotides are TGTGCCTGGAGAATACTAGTGGCGGGAGATACGCAGTATTTT. This encodes CAWRILVAGDTQYF. Combining the CDR3 with reference TRBV30 and TRBJ2-3 gives the whole variable domain SQTIHQWPATLVQPVGSPLSLECTVEGTSNPNLYWYRQAAGRGLQLLFYSVGIGQISSEVPQNLSASRPQDRQFILSSKKLLLSDSGFYLCAWRILVAGDTQYFGPGTRLTVL.

Only a few counts were recorded for this clonotype. CDR3 sequence reads: CASSFGGSVTEAFF. The CDR3 nucleotides read TGTGCCAGCAGTTTTGGGGGCTCGGTCACTGAAGCTTTCTTT. The rearrangement joins TRBV12-3 or TRBV12-4 to TRBJ1-1; tentative D call: TRBD1 (6 bases). The CDR3 totals 14 residues. V was clipped by 3 bases and J by 4 bases, with 12 bases between them.

This clonotype has just a few counts. V is TRBV2 and J is TRBJ2-7; D uncertain. Germline V lookup: CDR1 SNHLY, CDR2 FYNNEI. Trimming took off 0 bases at V and 2 bases at J, with 17 bases between the two ends. There are 17 residues in the CDR3. In nucleotides, the CDR3 is TGTGCCAGCAGTGAAGCGCGTGTGGGCAGTAGCCCCTACGAGCAGTACTTC. Encoded protein: CASSEARVGSSPYEQYF.

This clonotype was seen a few times. The gene calls are TRBV7-3 and TRBJ2-3, with TRBD2 matching over 8 bases. This CDR3 is 14 amino acids long. V was pared by 5 bases and J by 4 bases, with 5 bases of the junction left unmatched. Germline lookup yields CDR1 SGHTA and CDR2 FQGTGA. The CDR3 region has the DNA TGTGCCAGCAGCCCCCGACTAGCGCCAGATACGCAGTATTTT. The encoded protein is CASSPRLAPDTQYF.

The chain has TRBV11-2 and TRBJ1-3; no definite D call. Germline CDR1 reads SGHAT; CDR2 reads FQNNGV. V was pared by 3 bases and J by 4 bases, with 4 bases between. The CDR3 is made up of 12 amino acids. The CDR3 here is CASSFTGNTIYF. CDR3 nucleotides: TGTGCCAGCAGCTTTACCGGAAACACCATATATTTT.

This clonotype appeared many times. The rearrangement links TRBV6-1 to TRBJ2-2; TRBD1 is a possible D gene (5 bases). The CDR3 has 12 residues. Germline assignment: CDR1 MNHNS and CDR2 SASEGT. With 10 bases removed from V and 8 bases from J, the gap between germline ends came to 14 bases. The CDR3 nucleotides are TGTGCCATTTCCGTGGGGCGGGGGGAGCTGTTTTTT. Translated: CAISVGRGELFF.

The genes are TRBV9 and TRBJ1-3; TRBD1 matches at 10 bases. The V and J ends lost 2 bases and 4 bases, in that order; junction bases with no gene match: 6. The CDR3 has 16 amino acids. Germline CDR1 reads SGDLS; CDR2 reads YYNGEE. CDR3 in DNA: TGTGCCAGCAGCGTGGGACAGGGGCGCATAGGAAACACCATATATTTT. Protein sequence: CASSVGQGRIGNTIYF.

This clonotype was found a few times. The chain is built from TRBV19 and TRBJ2-4, with a tentative D call TRBD1 (6 bases). CDR1 is LNHDA, CDR2 SQIVND, per germline (reference sequence). Trimming removed 1 base from V and 1 base from J, with 23 bases in between. The CDR3 is 20 amino acids. This CDR3 reads CASSIVGAVGSGFAKNIQYF. Written as DNA, the CDR3 is TGTGCCAGTAGTATAGTGGGGGCCGTCGGCTCGGGATTCGCCAAAAACATTCAGTACTTC.

The V and J genes are TRBV9 and TRBJ1-4; TRBD1 might be the D (5 bases). From germline, CDR1 is SGDLS and CDR2 YYNGEE. There are 15 residues in the CDR3. V was cut by 0 bases and J by 10 bases, with 16 bases left in between. CDR3 sequence (DNA): TGTGCCAGCAGCGTAGACCCCCGGGGGGACGGAAAACTGTTTTTT. Residues: CASSVDPRGDGKLFF.

The genes are TRBV5-1 and TRBJ1-1; tentatively, D is TRBD1 (5 bases). Germline V gene lookup returns CDR1 SGHRS and CDR2 YFSETQ. V lost 4 bases, J lost 4 bases, and 20 bases lay in between. This CDR3 contains 16 residues. DNA for the CDR3: TGCGCCAGCAGCCAAAGCAGGGACGGGTGGGGCACTGAAGCTTTCTTT. Translating it yields CASSQSRDGWGTEAFF.

This clonotype was seen more than once but under ten times. The chain is built from TRBV7-2 and TRBJ2-2; D might be TRBD1 (5 bases). CDR3 length equals 13 residues. Germline V lookup: CDR1 SGHTA, CDR2 FQGNSA. V was trimmed by 5 bases and J by 4 bases, leaving 8 bases between them. CDR3 amino acids: CASSHGATGELFF. DNA for the CDR3: TGTGCCAGCAGCCATGGGGCCACCGGGGAGCTGTTTTTT.

This clonotype has a count of ten or more. This rearrangement joins TRBV12-5 to TRBJ1-1; D remains ambiguous. Between the trimmed V and J ends, which lost 3 bases and 1 base, there was a span of 9 bases. This CDR3 region has 14 residues. The germline V gene has CDR1 LGHNT and CDR2 FRNRAP. CDR3 sequence reads: CASGLEAGNTEAFF. The CDR3 DNA reads as TGTGCTAGTGGTTTAGAAGCTGGGAACACTGAAGCTTTCTTT.

V is TRBV29-1 and J is TRBJ2-1, with no clear D. The CDR3 spans 13 residues. Trimming removed 5 bases from V and 9 bases from J, with 17 bases in between. Germline-derived CDR1 and CDR2 are SQVTM and ANQGSEA. The CDR3 region has the DNA TGCAGCGTTACTTCCGTTAGCATTAGTGAGCAGTTCTTC. Its translation is CSVTSVSISEQFF.